This T cell receptor (beta chain) came from a study of T cells in Graves' hyperthyroidism and ophthalmopathy. This clonotype appeared a few times. CDR3 length equals 16 residues. V gave up 0 bases and J gave up 0 bases, with 8 bases separating them. Germline V gene lookup returns CDR1 KGHSH and CDR2 LQKENI. Amplified TCR beta CDR3 regions derived from RNA transcripts. HTBI primers were employed in a first-round RT-PCR of the TCR CDR3. TCRdb processed the multiplex PCR reads anew with MiXCR; each CDR3 protein has one entry. This table holds fewer than 350,000 distinct CDR3 sequences, around 23% found once.

Specimen: blood. The chain couples TRBV18 to TRBJ2-2; D is ambiguous. The source is a woman aged 50 to 60 with Graves' hyperthyroidism. DNA of the CDR3: TGTGCCAGCTCACCACCGGGAACAGCGAACACCGGGGAGCTGTTTTTT. Protein: CASSPPGTANTGELFF.